What follows is one T cell receptor beta chain and its context. Other DNA sequences in this sample translate to the same CDR3. The record originates from a study of blood T cell repertoires in COVID-19. Study details: COVID-19 samples, acute and convalescent, were from the United States, Italy and Spain. The cDNA or gDNA used as material had been derived from T cells, B-cell-depleted T cells, or PBMCs.

The data were produced by immunoSEQ multiplex PCR, yet TCRdb's version contains in-frame clones alone and is incomplete. Altogether roughly 180,000 clones are present, about 85% being singletons, with the ten largest covering roughly 8.2%. The germline CDR1 and CDR2 sequences are SGHTA and FQGTGA. The V end was cut by 5 bases, the J end by 1 base, with 8 bases between. The CDR3 runs to 13 residues. Sequencing was done on a sample of peripheral blood. The clonotype comes from a woman in her fifties or sixties with acute or convalescent COVID-19. The rearrangement links TRBV7-3 to TRBJ1-1; a weak D match, TRBD1 (6 bases). The CDR3 region has the DNA TGTGCCAGCAGCCTGGGACAGAACACTGAAGCTTTCTTT. Encoded protein: CASSLGQNTEAFF.